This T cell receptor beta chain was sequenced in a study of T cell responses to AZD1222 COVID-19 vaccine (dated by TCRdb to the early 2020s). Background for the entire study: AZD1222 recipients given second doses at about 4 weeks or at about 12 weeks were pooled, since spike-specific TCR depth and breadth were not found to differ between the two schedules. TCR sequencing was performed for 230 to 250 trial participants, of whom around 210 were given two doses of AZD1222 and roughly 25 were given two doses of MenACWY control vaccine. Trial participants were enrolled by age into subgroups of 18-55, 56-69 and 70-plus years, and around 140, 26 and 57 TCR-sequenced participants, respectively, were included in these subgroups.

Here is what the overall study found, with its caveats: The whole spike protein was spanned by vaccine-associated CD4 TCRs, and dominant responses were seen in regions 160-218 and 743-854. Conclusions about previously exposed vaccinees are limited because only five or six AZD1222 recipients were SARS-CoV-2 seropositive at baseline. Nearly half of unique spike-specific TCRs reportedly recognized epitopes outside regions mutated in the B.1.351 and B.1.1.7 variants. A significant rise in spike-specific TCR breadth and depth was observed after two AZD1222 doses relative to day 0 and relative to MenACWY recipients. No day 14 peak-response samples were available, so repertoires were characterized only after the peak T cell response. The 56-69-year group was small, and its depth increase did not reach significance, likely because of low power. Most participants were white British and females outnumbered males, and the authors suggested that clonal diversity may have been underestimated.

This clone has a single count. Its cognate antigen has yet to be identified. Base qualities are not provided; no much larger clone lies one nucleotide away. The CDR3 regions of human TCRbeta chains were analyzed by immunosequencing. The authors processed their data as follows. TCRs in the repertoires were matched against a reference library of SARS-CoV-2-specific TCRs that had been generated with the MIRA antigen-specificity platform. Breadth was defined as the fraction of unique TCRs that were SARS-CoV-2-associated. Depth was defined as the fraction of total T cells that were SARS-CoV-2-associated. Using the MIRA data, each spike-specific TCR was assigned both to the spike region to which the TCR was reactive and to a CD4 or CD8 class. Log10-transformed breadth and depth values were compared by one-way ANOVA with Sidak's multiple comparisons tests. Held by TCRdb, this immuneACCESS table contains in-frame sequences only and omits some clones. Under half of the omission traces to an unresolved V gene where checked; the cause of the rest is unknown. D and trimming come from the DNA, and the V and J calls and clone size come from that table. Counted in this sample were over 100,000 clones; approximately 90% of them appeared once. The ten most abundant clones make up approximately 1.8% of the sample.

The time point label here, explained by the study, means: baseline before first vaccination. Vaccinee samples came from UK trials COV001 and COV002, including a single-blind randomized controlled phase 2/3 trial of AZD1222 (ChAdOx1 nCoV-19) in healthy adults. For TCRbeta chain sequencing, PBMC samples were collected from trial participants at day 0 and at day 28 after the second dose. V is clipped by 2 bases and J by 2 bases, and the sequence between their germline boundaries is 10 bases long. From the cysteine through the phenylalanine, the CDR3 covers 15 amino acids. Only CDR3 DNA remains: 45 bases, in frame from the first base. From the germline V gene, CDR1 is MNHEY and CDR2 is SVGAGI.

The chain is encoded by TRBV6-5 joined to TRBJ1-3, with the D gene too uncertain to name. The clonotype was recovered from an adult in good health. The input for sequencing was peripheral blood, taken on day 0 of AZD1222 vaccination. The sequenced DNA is TGTGCCAGCAGTTACCGAGGGATTCCTGGAAACACCATATATTTT. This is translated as CASSYRGIPGNTIYF.